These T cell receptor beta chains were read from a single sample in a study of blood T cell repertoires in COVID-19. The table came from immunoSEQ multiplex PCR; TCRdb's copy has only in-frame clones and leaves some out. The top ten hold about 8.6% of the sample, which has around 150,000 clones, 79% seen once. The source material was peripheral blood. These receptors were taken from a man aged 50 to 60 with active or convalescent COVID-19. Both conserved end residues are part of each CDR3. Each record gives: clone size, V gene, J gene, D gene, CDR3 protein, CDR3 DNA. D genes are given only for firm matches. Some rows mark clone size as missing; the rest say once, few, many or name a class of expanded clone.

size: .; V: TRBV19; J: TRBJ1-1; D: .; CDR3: CASSIGYRSGTEAFF; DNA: TGTGCCAGTAGTATAGGATACAGGTCAGGTACTGAAGCTTTCTTT
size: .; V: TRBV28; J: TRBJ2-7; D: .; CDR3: CARPPYRALYEQYF; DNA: TGTGCCCGACCACCGTACAGGGCCCTCTACGAGCAGTACTTC
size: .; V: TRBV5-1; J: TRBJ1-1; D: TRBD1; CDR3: CASSQGAGGTEAFF; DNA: TGCGCCAGCAGCCAGGGGGCGGGTGGTACTGAAGCTTTCTTT
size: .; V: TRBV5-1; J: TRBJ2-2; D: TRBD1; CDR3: CASRATGEWTGELFF; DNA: TGCGCCAGCAGGGCCACAGGGGAGTGGACCGGGGAGCTGTTTTTT
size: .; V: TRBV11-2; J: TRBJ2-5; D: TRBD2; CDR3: CASSFRGVAGVRETQYF; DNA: TGTGCCAGCAGCTTCCGTGGAGTAGCGGGAGTACGGGAGACCCAGTACTTC
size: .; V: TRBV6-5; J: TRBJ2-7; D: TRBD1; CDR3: CASTWTGGREQYF; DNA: TGTGCCAGCACTTGGACAGGGGGCCGCGAGCAGTACTTC
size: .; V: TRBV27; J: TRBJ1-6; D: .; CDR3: CASSLSGGPNSPLHF; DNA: TGTGCCAGCAGTTTATCGGGGGGGCCGAATTCACCCCTCCACTTT
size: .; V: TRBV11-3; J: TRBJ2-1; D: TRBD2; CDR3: CASSLEGGRLDEQFF; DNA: TGTGCCAGCAGCTTAGAGGGCGGGAGGTTAGATGAGCAGTTCTTC
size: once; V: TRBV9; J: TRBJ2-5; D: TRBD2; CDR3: CASSVSVAGGIETQYF; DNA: TGTGCCAGCAGCGTGAGCGTAGCGGGAGGAATTGAGACCCAGTACTTC
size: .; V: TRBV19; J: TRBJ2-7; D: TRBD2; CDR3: CASSNSGSYEQYF; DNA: TGTGCCAGTAGTAACAGCGGGAGCTACGAGCAGTACTTC
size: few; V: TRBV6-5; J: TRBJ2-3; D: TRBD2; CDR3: CASSYRLREGQYF; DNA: TGTGCCAGCAGTTACCGCTTGCGGGAGGGGCAGTATTTT
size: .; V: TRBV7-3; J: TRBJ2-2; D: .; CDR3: CASSPVAGLTAGTGELFF; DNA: TGTGCCAGCAGCCCCGTCGCGGGACTCACGGCGGGGACCGGGGAGCTGTTTTTT
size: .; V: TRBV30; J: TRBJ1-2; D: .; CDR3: CAWSVRQEGGYTF; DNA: TGTGCCTGGAGTGTACGACAGGAAGGGGGCTACACCTTC
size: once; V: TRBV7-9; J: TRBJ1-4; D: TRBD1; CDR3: CASSLRDRDEKLFF; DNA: TGTGCCAGCAGCTTAAGGGACAGGGATGAAAAACTGTTTTTT
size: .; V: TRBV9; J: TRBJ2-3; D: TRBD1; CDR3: CAGSTGNADTQYF; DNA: TGTGCCGGCTCGACAGGGAATGCGGATACGCAGTATTTT
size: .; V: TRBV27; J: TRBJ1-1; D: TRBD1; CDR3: CASSTSIGTGLFGTEAFF; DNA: TGTGCCAGCAGCACCTCAATTGGGACAGGGTTATTCGGCACTGAAGCTTTCTTT